These T cell receptor beta chains were read from a single sample in a study of Ad26.COV2.S vaccination and SARS-CoV-2 variants. Measured with immunoSEQ multiplex PCR; TCRdb has only the in-frame clones, and not every one. The repertoire holds 500,000 or so clones, 89% seen once, with over 2% in the top ten. The source material was peripheral blood, sampled in a trial of Ad26.COV2.S vaccine versus placebo. These receptor sequences come from a person aged 18-65 years who received the Ad26.COV2.S COVID-19 vaccine or a placebo. CDR3s include the opening cysteine and the closing phenylalanine or tryptophan. The D gene is left open where the match is weak. Not every row has a clone size; where given, it reads once, few, many or a size class.

J | size | D | V | CDR3 | DNA
TRBJ2-1 | - | TRBD2 | TRBV5-1 | CASRIAGGQWDEQFF | TGCGCCAGCAGGATAGCGGGGGGCCAGTGGGATGAGCAGTTCTTC
TRBJ2-3 | - | TRBD2 | TRBV5-5 | CASSLGGRGADTQYF | TGTGCCAGCAGCTTGGGCGGGAGAGGCGCAGATACGCAGTATTTT
TRBJ2-5 | - | - | TRBV19 | CASSWAGTETQYF | TGTGCCAGTAGTTGGGCCGGTACGGAGACCCAGTACTTC
TRBJ1-2 | - | - | TRBV18 | CASSGNRDSYTF | TGTGCCAGCTCAGGGAACAGGGATAGCTACACCTTC
TRBJ1-1 | - | TRBD1 | TRBV27 | CASRATTGRNTEAFF | TGTGCCAGCCGTGCTACGACAGGGAGGAACACTGAAGCTTTCTTT
TRBJ2-1 | - | - | TRBV20-1 | CSASDRGGGTDEQFF | TGCAGTGCTAGTGACCGGGGTGGGGGGACGGATGAGCAGTTCTTC
TRBJ2-3 | - | - | TRBV4-1 | CASSTTGSGKSTDTQYF | TGCGCCAGCAGCACAACGGGTAGCGGCAAGAGCACAGATACGCAGTATTTT
TRBJ2-1 | - | TRBD2 | TRBV5-1 | CASSLIAGGMDEQFF | TGCGCCAGCAGCTTAATTGCGGGAGGGATGGATGAGCAGTTCTTC
TRBJ1-3 | - | - | TRBV2 | CASSDLGNTIYF | TGTGCCAGCAGTGATTTAGGAAACACCATATATTTT
TRBJ1-4 | - | - | TRBV29-1 | CSVEVTNEKLFF | TGCAGCGTTGAGGTCACTAATGAAAAACTGTTTTTT
TRBJ2-2 | - | - | TRBV7-9 | CASSPPVAAATGELFF | TGTGCCAGCAGCCCCCCGGTAGCGGCGGCCACCGGGGAGCTGTTTTTT
TRBJ2-7 | - | - | TRBV3-1/TRBV3-2 | CASSQGGIKYEQYF | TGTGCCAGCAGCCAAGGGGGCATTAAGTACGAGCAGTACTTC
TRBJ2-3 | - | TRBD1 | TRBV29-1 | CSVAGTATTDTQYF | TGCAGCGTTGCGGGGACAGCTACCACAGATACGCAGTATTTT
TRBJ2-5 | - | - | TRBV7-3 | CASTHGRGALKETQYF | TGTGCCAGCACCCATGGGCGGGGCGCCTTGAAGGAGACCCAGTACTTC
TRBJ2-3 | - | TRBD1 | TRBV4-3 | CASSQEDSDRDDTDTQYF | TGCGCCAGCAGCCAAGAGGATTCGGACAGGGATGACACAGATACGCAGTATTTT
TRBJ2-1 | - | TRBD1 | TRBV2 | CASSTGLSYNEQFF | TGTGCCAGTTCGACAGGGTTGTCCTACAATGAGCAGTTCTTC
TRBJ2-2 | - | TRBD1 | TRBV5-4 | CASSAYRGNTGELFF | TGTGCCAGCAGCGCATACAGGGGAAACACCGGGGAGCTGTTTTTT
TRBJ2-5 | - | - | TRBV2 | CASSVARGGETQYF | TGTGCCAGCAGTGTGGCCAGGGGAGGAGAGACCCAGTACTTC
TRBJ2-1 | - | - | TRBV19 | CASRVGRSSNEQFF | TGTGCCAGTAGGGTCGGCAGGTCGAGCAATGAGCAGTTCTTC
TRBJ1-5 | - | - | TRBV21-1 | CASSTPRDRDLAISHSDLHF | TGTGCCAGCAGCACCCCCCGGGACAGAGATCTAGCAATCAGCCATTCAGATTTGCATTTT
TRBJ2-7 | - | TRBD1 | TRBV23-1 | CASSLPGQGSHEQYF | TGCGCCAGCAGTCTCCCGGGACAGGGATCACACGAGCAGTACTTC
TRBJ1-3 | - | - | TRBV9 | CASSADVRMTSGNTIYF | TGTGCCAGCAGCGCCGATGTTCGAATGACCTCTGGAAACACCATATATTTT
TRBJ1-1 | - | - | TRBV7-9 | CASSPTQQGSTEAFF | TGTGCCAGCAGCCCGACTCAGCAGGGGAGCACTGAAGCTTTCTTT
TRBJ1-2 | once | - | TRBV19 | CARSLGLEHNYGYTF | TGTGCCAGATCCTTGGGGCTGGAGCATAACTATGGCTACACCTTC
TRBJ1-3 | once | - | TRBV19 | CASSMPYSGNTIYF | TGTGCCAGTAGTATGCCCTACTCTGGAAACACCATATATTTT
TRBJ1-1 | - | - | TRBV5-5 | CASSPTPLQNTEAFF | TGTGCCAGCAGCCCCACGCCCCTACAGAACACTGAAGCTTTCTTT
TRBJ2-2 | - | - | TRBV30 | CAWKPGANTGELFF | TGTGCCTGGAAGCCAGGAGCGAACACCGGGGAGCTGTTTTTT
TRBJ1-2 | - | - | TRBV14 | CASSPIAGESGYTF | TGTGCCAGCAGCCCAATAGCAGGGGAATCTGGCTACACCTTC
TRBJ2-7 | - | - | TRBV20-1 | CSASQGPYEQYF | TGCAGTGCTAGTCAGGGACCCTACGAGCAGTACTTC
TRBJ2-2 | - | TRBD1 | TRBV5-1 | CASSSGQRNTGELFF | TGCGCCAGCAGCTCGGGACAGAGGAACACCGGGGAGCTGTTTTTT
TRBJ1-6 | - | TRBD1 | TRBV2 | CASSGGQGFSPLHF | TGTGCCAGCAGTGGGGGACAGGGATTTTCACCCCTCCACTTT
TRBJ1-1 | - | - | TRBV5-4 | CASSFVPAMNTEAFF | TGTGCCAGCAGCTTTGTTCCAGCTATGAACACTGAAGCTTTCTTT
TRBJ1-2 | - | - | TRBV20-1 | CSLGGERGYTF | TGCAGCCTCGGGGGGGAGAGGGGCTACACCTTC
TRBJ1-1 | - | - | TRBV21-1 | CASSPRTGAWNTEAFF | TGTGCCAGCAGCCCTAGGACAGGGGCCTGGAACACTGAAGCTTTCTTT
TRBJ1-1 | - | - | TRBV15 | CATSRSLETEAFF | TGTGCCACCAGCAGGTCCCTAGAGACTGAAGCTTTCTTT
TRBJ2-2 | - | TRBD2 | TRBV9 | CASSVSPSGGAITGELFF | TGTGCCAGCAGCGTATCGCCTAGCGGGGGGGCAATCACCGGGGAGCTGTTTTTT
TRBJ2-5 | - | - | TRBV7-6 | CASSRSGPQETQYF | TGTGCCAGCAGCCGTAGCGGACCTCAAGAGACCCAGTACTTC